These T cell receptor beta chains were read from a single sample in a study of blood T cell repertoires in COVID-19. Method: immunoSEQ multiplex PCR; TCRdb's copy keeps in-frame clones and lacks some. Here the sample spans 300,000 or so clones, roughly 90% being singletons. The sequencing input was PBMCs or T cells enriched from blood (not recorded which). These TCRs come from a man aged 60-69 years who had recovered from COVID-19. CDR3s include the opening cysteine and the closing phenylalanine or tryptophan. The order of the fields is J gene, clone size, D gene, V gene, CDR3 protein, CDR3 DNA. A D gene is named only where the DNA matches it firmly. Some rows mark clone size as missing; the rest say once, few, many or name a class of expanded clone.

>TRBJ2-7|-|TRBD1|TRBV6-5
CASSPGGVYEQYF
TGTGCCAGCAGCCCAGGGGGCGTCTACGAGCAGTACTTC
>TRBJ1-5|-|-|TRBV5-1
CASSLTGYSNQPQHF
TGCGCCAGCAGCTTAACAGGATATAGCAATCAGCCCCAGCATTTT
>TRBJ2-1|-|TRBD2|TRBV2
CASSRPGLAGGTYNEQFF
TGTGCCAGCAGTCGGCCGGGACTAGCGGGAGGTACCTACAATGAGCAGTTCTTC
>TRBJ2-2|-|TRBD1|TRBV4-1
CASSQRQGGNTGELFF
TGCGCCAGCAGCCAAAGACAGGGGGGAAACACCGGGGAGCTGTTTTTT
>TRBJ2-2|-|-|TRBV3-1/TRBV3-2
CASSQPLSRTAIVAGGELFF
TGTGCCAGCAGCCAACCCTTATCTAGGACAGCGATTGTTGCGGGCGGGGAGCTGTTTTTT
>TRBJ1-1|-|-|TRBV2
CASKLEGLNTEAFF
TGTGCCAGCAAGCTGGAGGGATTGAACACTGAAGCTTTCTTT
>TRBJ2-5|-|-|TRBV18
CASSQNAGLGETQYF
TGTGCCAGCTCGCAAAATGCAGGGCTGGGGGAGACCCAGTACTTC
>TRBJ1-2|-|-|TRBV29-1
CSVERVGNYGYTF
TGCAGCGTTGAGCGGGTCGGGAACTATGGCTACACCTTC
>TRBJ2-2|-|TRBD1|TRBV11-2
CASSKGTGQAGELFF
TGTGCCAGCAGCAAAGGGACAGGGCAGGCCGGGGAGCTGTTTTTT
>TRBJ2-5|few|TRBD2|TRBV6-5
CASSTQRGGETQYF
TGTGCCAGCAGTACCCAGCGGGGGGGAGAGACCCAGTACTTC
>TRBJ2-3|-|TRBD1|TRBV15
CATSRAGGTGVYYSTDTQYF
TGTGCCACCAGCAGAGCAGGGGGGACAGGGGTGTACTATAGCACAGATACGCAGTATTTT
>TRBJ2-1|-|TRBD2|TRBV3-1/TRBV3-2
CASSQASGLPYNEQFF
TGTGCCAGCAGCCAAGCTAGCGGGCTGCCCTACAATGAGCAGTTCTTC
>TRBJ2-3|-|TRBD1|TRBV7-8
CASSLGGGQIQTQYF
TGTGCCAGCAGCTTAGGTGGGGGACAGATCCAAACGCAGTATTTT
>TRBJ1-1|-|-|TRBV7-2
CASSMTLNTEAFF
TGTGCCAGCAGCATGACACTTAACACTGAAGCTTTCTTT
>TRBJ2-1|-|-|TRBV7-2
CASSYDSSVSYNEQFF
TGTGCCAGCAGCTATGACTCTTCTGTCTCCTACAATGAGCAGTTCTTC
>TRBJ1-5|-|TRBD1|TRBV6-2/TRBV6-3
CASSPGQNNQPQHF
TGTGCCAGCAGTCCGGGACAGAACAATCAGCCCCAGCATTTT
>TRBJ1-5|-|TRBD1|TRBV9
CASSVGDRVQPQHF
TGTGCCAGCAGCGTAGGGGACAGGGTTCAGCCCCAGCATTTT
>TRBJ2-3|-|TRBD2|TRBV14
CASSPHAGGGSTDTQYF
TGTGCCAGCAGCCCCCATGCGGGGGGGGGCAGCACAGATACGCAGTATTTT
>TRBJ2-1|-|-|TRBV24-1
CATQRSSYNEQFF
TGTGCCACTCAGCGGAGCTCCTACAATGAGCAGTTCTTC
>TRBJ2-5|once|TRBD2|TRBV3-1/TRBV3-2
CASSQEPSGGETQYF
TGTGCCAGCAGCCAAGAGCCTAGCGGGGGAGAGACCCAGTACTTC
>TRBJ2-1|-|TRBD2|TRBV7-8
CASSFTGGHDGEQFF
TGTGCCAGCAGCTTTACGGGAGGACACGACGGTGAGCAGTTCTTC
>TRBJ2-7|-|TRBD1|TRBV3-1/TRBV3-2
CASSQGTTGGEQYF
TGTGCCAGCAGCCAAGGCACCACAGGGGGCGAGCAGTACTTC
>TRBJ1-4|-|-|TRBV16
CASSQIAGFNEKLFF
TGTGCCAGCAGCCAAATCGCCGGTTTTAATGAAAAACTGTTTTTT
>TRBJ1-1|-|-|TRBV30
CAWSPVGLSNTEAFF
TGTGCCTGGAGCCCGGTGGGACTTTCTAACACTGAAGCTTTCTTT
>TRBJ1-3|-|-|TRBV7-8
CASSPGTQGNTIYF
TGTGCCAGCAGCCCGGGGACTCAGGGAAACACCATATATTTT
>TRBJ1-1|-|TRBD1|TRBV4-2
CASSQDATGTQAFF
TGTGCCAGCAGCCAAGACGCGACAGGGACTCAAGCTTTCTTT
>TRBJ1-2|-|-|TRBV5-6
CASSLGRVYGYTF
TGTGCCAGCAGCTTAGGCAGGGTTTATGGCTACACCTTC
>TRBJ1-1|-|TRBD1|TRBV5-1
CASSLEGNQGAAFF
TGCGCCAGCAGCTTGGAAGGGAATCAGGGGGCCGCTTTCTTT
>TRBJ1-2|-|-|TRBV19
CASRGGSPGYTF
TGTGCCAGTAGAGGAGGGAGCCCTGGCTACACCTTC
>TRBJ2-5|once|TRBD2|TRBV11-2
CASQLRSSGGHQETQYF
TGTGCCAGTCAGCTTAGGTCCAGCGGGGGGCACCAAGAGACCCAGTACTTC
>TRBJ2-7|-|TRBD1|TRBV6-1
CASSVAGTGPYEQYF
TGTGCCAGCAGTGTAGCAGGGACAGGTCCCTACGAGCAGTACTTC
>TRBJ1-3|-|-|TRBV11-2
CASTQRGSGNTIYF
TGTGCCAGCACCCAGCGAGGTTCTGGAAACACCATATATTTT
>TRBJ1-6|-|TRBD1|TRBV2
CASSQRAGQGNSPLHF
TGTGCCAGCAGCCAACGGGCGGGACAGGGTAATTCACCCCTCCACTTT
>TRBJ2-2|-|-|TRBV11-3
CASSQTGVNTGELFF
TGTGCCAGCAGCCAGACAGGAGTGAACACCGGGGAGCTGTTTTTT
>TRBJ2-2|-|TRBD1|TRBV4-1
CASSPGTGENTGELFF
TGCGCCAGCAGCCCGGGGACAGGTGAGAACACCGGGGAGCTGTTTTTT
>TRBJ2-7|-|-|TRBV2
CASSSQGLYEQYF
TGTGCCAGCAGCTCACAGGGTCTCTACGAGCAGTACTTC
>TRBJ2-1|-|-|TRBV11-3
CASSLDPAQGAQFF
TGTGCCAGCAGCTTAGACCCCGCCCAGGGTGCGCAGTTCTTC
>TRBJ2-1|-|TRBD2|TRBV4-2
CASSQDLPSGSDRQFF
TGTGCCAGCAGCCAAGATCTCCCCAGCGGGAGTGATCGGCAGTTCTTC
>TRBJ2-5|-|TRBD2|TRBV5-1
CASSPVAGEETQYF
TGCGCCAGCAGCCCGGTAGCGGGGGAAGAGACCCAGTACTTC
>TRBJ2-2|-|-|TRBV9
CASSGGAHPTGELFF
TGTGCCAGCAGCGGAGGAGCCCACCCCACCGGGGAGCTGTTTTTT